These T cell receptor beta chains were read from a single sample in a study of human T cells and chemical hapten exposure. In TCRdb, the 5' RACE reads were re-called with MiXCR into one record per CDR3 protein. In the table there are fewer than 150,000 distinct CDR3 sequences, approximately 20% of which are singletons. The receptor set was obtained from a human donor in good health. Each CDR3 is given with its conserved first and last residue. Each record gives: D gene, V gene, clone size, J gene, CDR3 DNA, CDR3 protein. D genes are given only for firm matches. The size entry is marked missing in some rows and otherwise reads once, few, many or a size class.

-	TRBV14	few	TRBJ2-5	TGTGCCAGCAGCCAAGAGGCCAGGATGAGGGCCCAGTACTTC	CASSQEARMRAQYF
-	TRBV10-3	-	TRBJ2-3	TGTGCCATCAGTGAGTCGAGCGCGTCGGGCACAGATACGCAGTATTTT	CAISESSASGTDTQYF
TRBD1	TRBV4-1	few	TRBJ2-7	TGCGCCAGCAGCCACAAGACCGGGACAGGGAATCCATCCTACGAGCAGTACTTC	CASSHKTGTGNPSYEQYF
-	TRBV20-1	few	TRBJ2-5	TGCAGTGCTAGAATTCCTAGGGAGAGGGATGGAGAGACCCAGTACTTC	CSARIPRERDGETQYF
-	TRBV20-1	few	TRBJ1-5	TGCAGTGCTAGAACCGGGACTTGGAACAATCAGCCCCAGCATTTT	CSARTGTWNNQPQHF
-	TRBV5-1	-	TRBJ1-1	TGCGCCAGCAGCTTGAAGGTTGGGGAGCAGAACACTGAAGCTTTCTTT	CASSLKVGEQNTEAFF
-	TRBV6-5	-	TRBJ1-5	TGTGCCAGCAGTTACTCGAGGGACGGCAATCAGCCCCAGCATTTT	CASSYSRDGNQPQHF
-	TRBV18	few	TRBJ2-6	TGTGCCAGCTCACCACAGAACAGCCTTCCGACTGGGGCCAACGTCCTGACTTTC	CASSPQNSLPTGANVLTF
TRBD1	TRBV2	few	TRBJ2-3	TGTGCCAGCAGGGGGACAGTCGGCACAGATACGCAGTATTTT	CASRGTVGTDTQYF
TRBD1	TRBV28	-	TRBJ1-5	TGTGCCAGCAGGACGGACAGGGAAAATCAGCCCCAGCATTTT	CASRTDRENQPQHF
-	TRBV28	few	TRBJ2-5	TGTGCCAGCAGTTCGGGGGCGAGCCAAGAGACCCAGTACTTC	CASSSGASQETQYF
-	TRBV29-1	-	TRBJ1-5	TGCAGCGTTGAAGTCCGCCAGAATTGCAATCAGCCCCAGCATTTT	CSVEVRQNCNQPQHF
-	TRBV7-8	-	TRBJ1-1	TGTGCCAGCGCCCCGGGCACTGAAGCTTTCTTT	CASAPGTEAFF
-	TRBV18	-	TRBJ2-1	TGTGCCAGCTCACCACCGATAGGGGGTGAGCAGTTCTTC	CASSPPIGGEQFF
TRBD2	TRBV7-9	many	TRBJ2-5	TGTGCCAGCAGCTTAGAGCTCCTAGCGGGAGGCGAGACCCAGTACTTC	CASSLELLAGGETQYF
TRBD1	TRBV27	-	TRBJ2-6	TGTGCCAGCAGTTCCCGACAGGGCGGTGGGGCCAACGTCCTGACTTTC	CASSSRQGGGANVLTF
TRBD1	TRBV7-2	few	TRBJ2-3	TGTGCCAGCAGCTCGGACAGGGCAAGTACGCAGTATTTT	CASSSDRASTQYF
TRBD2	TRBV7-9	-	TRBJ2-1	TGTGCCAGCAGCCCCACAGGCGGGGGTAATGAGCAGTTCTTC	CASSPTGGGNEQFF
TRBD1	TRBV30	-	TRBJ1-3	TGTGCCTGGACCGGGGACAGCAGCCTCAACACCATATATTTT	CAWTGDSSLNTIYF
-	TRBV3-1	-	TRBJ2-1	TGTGCCAGCAGAGGCGATGTGGATACCCGGCAGTTCTTC	CASRGDVDTRQFF
TRBD2	TRBV5-1	-	TRBJ2-1	TGCGTCAGCAGCTTGTCGGGGACTAGCGGCCCCAAATCCTACAATGAGCAGTTCTTC	CVSSLSGTSGPKSYNEQFF
-	TRBV2	few	TRBJ1-1	TGTGCCAGCGGGTTTGTGGAGAACACTGAAGCTTTCTTT	CASGFVENTEAFF
-	TRBV2	few	TRBJ1-3	TGTGCCAGCACCGTACTTTCTGGAAACACCATATATTTT	CASTVLSGNTIYF
TRBD2	TRBV5-4	few	TRBJ2-3	TGTGCCAGCAGCTTGGGGGGCCTGGCGGGAGCCACAGATACGCAGTATTTT	CASSLGGLAGATDTQYF
TRBD2	TRBV28	-	TRBJ2-2	TGTGCCAGCAGACTTCTTGCGGGAGGGGTGAACACCGGGGAGCTGTTTTTT	CASRLLAGGVNTGELFF
TRBD2	TRBV7-7	-	TRBJ2-3	TGTGCTAGCAGCCTAGCGGGAGGGTTCGCAGATACGCAGTATTTT	CASSLAGGFADTQYF
-	TRBV14	-	TRBJ1-6	TGTGCCAGCAGCCAAGGGGCTGGGGGGCCCAATTCACCCCTCCACTTT	CASSQGAGGPNSPLHF
-	TRBV5-1	-	TRBJ1-4	TGCGCCAGCAGCTTATCCGGGAAAGGGAATGAAAAACTGTTTTTT	CASSLSGKGNEKLFF
-	TRBV5-1	-	TRBJ2-4	TGCGCCAGCAGCTTGGCTCCAGCCCTGGGGCTTCAGTACTTC	CASSLAPALGLQYF
-	TRBV4-1	-	TRBJ1-4	TGCGCCAGCAGCCAAGAGGCGACAGGACGGATAACTAATGAAAAACTGTTTTTT	CASSQEATGRITNEKLFF
TRBD2	TRBV4-2	-	TRBJ2-7	TGTGCCAGCAGCCTCCGCGGGGGTACCTACGAGCAGTACTTC	CASSLRGGTYEQYF
-	TRBV12-3/TRBV12-4	few	TRBJ1-1	TGTGCCAGCACCCTCAGAGCGGAGAACACTGAAGCTTTCTTT	CASTLRAENTEAFF
-	TRBV28	-	TRBJ1-5	TGTGCCAGCAGTCTCACGGGGGGGGTTCCATTCAATCAGCCCCAGCATTTT	CASSLTGGVPFNQPQHF
-	TRBV18	-	TRBJ1-2	TGTGCCAGCTCACCAGGTCCGGCCGGGGGCTACACCTTC	CASSPGPAGGYTF
-	TRBV12-3/TRBV12-4	-	TRBJ1-5	TGTGCCAGCAGCCTAGGGGGAGGGGATAATCAGCCCCAGCATTTT	CASSLGGGDNQPQHF
-	TRBV19	few	TRBJ1-5	TGTGCCAGTACCTCAGGGACTGGGGTTTATAGCAATCAGCCCCAGCATTTT	CASTSGTGVYSNQPQHF
TRBD1	TRBV4-2	-	TRBJ2-3	TGTGCCAGCAGCCAAAGACAGGGGTTAGCAGATACGCAGTATTTT	CASSQRQGLADTQYF
-	TRBV12-3/TRBV12-4	-	TRBJ1-1	TGTGCCAGCAGTTTAGGGGGACCCCTGAACACTGAAGCTTTCTTT	CASSLGGPLNTEAFF
TRBD2	TRBV4-1	few	TRBJ2-1	TGCGCCAGCAGCCAAGATCACACTAGCGGGGGGCCCCAGTTCTTC	CASSQDHTSGGPQFF
-	TRBV28	-	TRBJ1-2	TGTGCCAGCACCCTGCCCATACCGAACTATGGCTACACCTTC	CASTLPIPNYGYTF
TRBD1	TRBV29-1	-	TRBJ2-3	TGCAGCGTTGCAAGGACAGGGTACGCAGATACGCAGTATTTT	CSVARTGYADTQYF
-	TRBV4-1	few	TRBJ1-1	TGCGCCAGCAGCCAAGGTGCGGGCCTGAACACTGAAGCTTTCTTT	CASSQGAGLNTEAFF
-	TRBV30	-	TRBJ1-1	TGTGCCTGGAGTATCACGGGGGGCACTGAAGCTTTCTTT	CAWSITGGTEAFF
TRBD1	TRBV27	few	TRBJ1-2	TGTGCCAGCAGTTTATCGGCAGGGGGCGGTTATGGCTACACCTTC	CASSLSAGGGYGYTF